This T cell receptor (beta chain) was retrieved from a study of blood T cell repertoires in COVID-19. Study information: Samples of COVID-19 (acute and convalescent) were obtained from the United States, Italy and Spain.

Clones were read by immunoSEQ multiplex PCR, and TCRdb kept only the in-frame ones, dropping some. In the table there are fewer than 75,000 clones, 85% to 90% of which are singletons. CDR1 SGHDT and CDR2 YYEEEE come from the germline V gene. Unmatched junction bases numbered 6, after V lost 3 bases and J lost 0 bases. The CDR3 covers 16 residues. The chain uses TRBV5-6 and TRBJ2-1; 7 bases are a match to TRBD1. Specimen: peripheral blood. The receptor was derived from a middle-aged man with active COVID-19. CDR3 in amino acids: CASSWKTGSSYNEQFF. The DNA of the CDR3 is TGTGCCAGCAGCTGGAAGACAGGGAGCTCCTACAATGAGCAGTTCTTC.